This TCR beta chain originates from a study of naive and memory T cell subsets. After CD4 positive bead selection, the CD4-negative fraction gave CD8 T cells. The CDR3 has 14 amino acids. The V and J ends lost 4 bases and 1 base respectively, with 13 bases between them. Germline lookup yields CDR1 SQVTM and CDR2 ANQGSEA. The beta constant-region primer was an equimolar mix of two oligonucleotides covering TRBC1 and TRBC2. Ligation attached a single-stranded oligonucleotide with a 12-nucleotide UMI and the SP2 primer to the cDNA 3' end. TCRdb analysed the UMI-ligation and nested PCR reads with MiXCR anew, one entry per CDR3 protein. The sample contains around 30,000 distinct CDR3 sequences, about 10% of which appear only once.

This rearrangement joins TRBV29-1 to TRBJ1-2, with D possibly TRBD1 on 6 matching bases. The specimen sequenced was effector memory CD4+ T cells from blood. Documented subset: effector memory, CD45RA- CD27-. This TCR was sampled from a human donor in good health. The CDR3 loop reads CSVVYGGVNYGYTF. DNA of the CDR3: TGCAGCGTTGTATACGGGGGCGTTAACTATGGCTACACCTTC.